Each of the 31 T cell receptor beta chains below was sequenced from the same sample in a study of circulating CD8 cells and anti-PD-1 response in melanoma. Sorting of live CD3+CD8+TCRalphabeta+ cells by PD-1 and/or TIGIT gave four subsets. Using about 15 ng of total RNA, TCR libraries were made with the QIAseq Immune Repertoire TCR panel. TCRdb passed the reads through MiXCR, listing each CDR3 protein once. In the table there are roughly 440 distinct CDR3 sequences, 16% of which are singletons. The sample in question was CD8+ T cells from PBMCs, obtained at baseline or after one month of anti-PD-1 therapy (not recorded which). These receptor sequences come from a human donor with melanoma. The donor label of this sample is uncertain. Some clones in this sample may be carry-over from other donors' samples.

A few counts support this clonotype. The chain links TRBV11-2 to TRBJ1-1; D ambiguous. Germline CDR1 is SGHAT and CDR2 is FQNNGV. The CDR3 has 13 residues. The V end was cut by 5 bases, the J end by 1 base, with 8 bases between. CDR3 sequence: CASSPGPNTEAFF. The CDR3 region has the DNA TGTGCCAGCAGCCCCGGGCCGAACACTGAAGCTTTCTTT.

This clonotype was found a few times. This chain connects TRBV19 to TRBJ2-7; maybe TRBD1 (6 bases). The length of the CDR3 is 13 residues. Trimming left V 4 bases short and J 4 bases short, with 11 bases between. CDR1 is LNHDA and CDR2 is SQIVND in the germline V gene (reference sequence). In DNA form, the CDR3 reads TGTGCCAGTAGTACAGCCACAGGGTACGAGCAGTACTTC. Its translation is CASSTATGYEQYF.

This clonotype ranks as large. V gene TRBV20-1 combines with J gene TRBJ2-1; D unresolved. The CDR3 extends over 12 amino acids. The germline V and J ends were trimmed by 1 base and 7 bases, with 8 bases remaining between them. The germline V gene has CDR1 DFQATT and CDR2 SNEGSKA (reference sequence). CDR3 residues: CSARARENEQFF. CDR3 bases: TGCAGTGCTAGAGCGCGAGAGAATGAGCAGTTCTTC.

J is TRBJ2-7 and V is TRBV9; D is ambiguous. Trimming stripped 0 bases from V and 2 bases from J, with 12 bases between. Germline assignment: CDR1 SGDLS and CDR2 YYNGEE. This CDR3 spans 15 amino acids. The chain's CDR3 is CASSVDATATYEQYF. The CDR3 DNA sequence: TGTGCCAGCAGCGTAGATGCTACAGCAACCTACGAGCAGTACTTC.

The rearrangement uses TRBV2 and TRBJ1-5; D gene unclear. The length of the CDR3 is 14 residues. V shed 6 bases and J shed 1 base, with 10 bases lying between them. Per the germline V gene, CDR1 is SNHLY and CDR2 is FYNNEI. CDR3 DNA sequence: TGTGCCAGCAGCGGGTCCTGGAGCAATCAGCCCCAGCATTTT. Amino acids: CASSGSWSNQPQHF.

This clonotype came up a few times. The chain employs TRBV29-1 and TRBJ1-2; a possible D gene is TRBD1 (5 bases). The V gene lost 5 bases and the J gene lost 5 bases, with 24 bases spanning the gap. This CDR3 is 16 amino acids long. Germline CDR1 is SQVTM and CDR2 is ANQGSEA. CDR3 nucleotide sequence: TGCAGCGTTTTTAGGGACGGGGAAGTGTCTTCTTATGGCTACACCTTC. This encodes CSVFRDGEVSSYGYTF.

This clonotype was counted a few times. At one boundary the junction diverges from the germline segment, which might be a read error. V gene TRBV7-2 combines with J gene TRBJ2-3; D remains unclear. This CDR3 contains 13 residues. Germline CDR1 is SGHTA and CDR2 is FQGNSA. The CDR3 region has the DNA TGTGCCGGCAGCTTAGAAATCACAGATACGCAGTATTTT. Translating gives CAGSLEITDTQYF.

This clonotype is labeled as large. In DNA form, the CDR3 reads TGCAGTGCTAGAGAGCGGGACAGGGGAGGATACAATGAGCAGTTCTTC. Amino acid sequence: CSARERDRGGYNEQFF. This chain connects TRBV20-1 to TRBJ2-1; the match to TRBD1 covers 10 bases. V lost 0 bases and J lost 4; bases outside the gene matches: 6. The germline V gene encodes CDR1 DFQATT and CDR2 SNEGSKA (reference sequence). This CDR3 has 16 residues.

The gene calls are TRBV5-6 and TRBJ2-3, with a possible D match to TRBD2 (6 bases). The CDR3 covers 12 residues. The V and J ends lost 5 bases and 7 bases respectively, with 11 bases between them. Germline assignment: CDR1 SGHDT and CDR2 YYEEEE. This CDR3 is CASSQEGNTQYF. The CDR3 nucleotides are TGTGCCAGCAGTCAGGAGGGTAATACGCAGTATTTT.

The chain has TRBV20-1 and TRBJ2-7, with D perhaps TRBD1 or TRBD2 (5 bases each). CDR1 DFQATT and CDR2 SNEGSKA come from the germline V gene (reference sequence). CDR3 length equals 14 residues. CDR3 nucleotide sequence: TGCAGAGCTAGAGTAGGGACGGATTACTACGAGCAGTACGTC. Amino acid sequence: CRARVGTDYYEQYV.

Only a few counts were recorded for this clonotype. The CDR3 bases are TGTGCCAGCAGAGGGCTGGGTGCAGATACGCAGTATTTT. Translated: CASRGLGADTQYF. The rearrangement uses TRBV11-2 and TRBJ2-3, with D hard to call. From germline, CDR1 is SGHAT and CDR2 FQNNGV. The V gene lost 6 bases and the J gene lost 4 bases, with 11 bases spanning the gap. The CDR3 totals 13 residues.

The chain has TRBV2 and TRBJ2-3; TRBD2 matches 14 bases. CDR3 size: 18 residues. The germline V gene has CDR1 SNHLY and CDR2 FYNNEI. V lost 4 bases to trimming and J lost 4 bases; unmatched junction nucleotides: 10. The CDR3 sequence is CASSVFGTSGSWADTQYF. The CDR3 region has the DNA TGTGCCAGCAGTGTATTCGGGACTAGCGGGAGCTGGGCAGATACGCAGTATTTT. Full variable domain (rest looked up from reference TRBV2 and TRBJ2-3): EPEVTQTPSHQVTQMGQEVILRCVPISNHLYFYWYRQILGQKVEFLVSFYNNEISEKSEIFDDQFSVERPDGSNFTLKIRSTKLEDSAMYFCASSVFGTSGSWADTQYFGPGTRLTVL.

This clonotype is categorized as large. The chain links TRBV20-1 to TRBJ2-1; 7 bases align to TRBD2. The V gene's germline CDR1 is DFQATT and CDR2 SNEGSKA (reference sequence). Trimming at V came to 1 base and at J to 4 bases, leaving 4 bases not matched to a gene. CDR3 length equals 14 residues. CDR3 bases: TGCAGTGCTAGAGGTACTAGCGAATACAATGAGCAGTTCTTC. The encoded protein is CSARGTSEYNEQFF.

This clonotype is large. V usage is TRBV7-2 and J usage is TRBJ2-1; the match to TRBD2 covers 11 bases. The germline gives CDR1 SGHTA, CDR2 FQGNSA. This CDR3 has 15 amino acids. V shed 4 bases and J 9 bases; nucleotides not matched to a gene: 8. The CDR3 region is CASSSTSGRGLEQFF. The DNA of the CDR3 is TGTGCCAGCAGCTCTACTAGCGGGAGAGGTCTTGAGCAGTTCTTC.

This clonotype ranks as large. This chain joins TRBV6-4 and TRBJ2-3; 12 bases align to TRBD2. Germline assignment: CDR1 MRHNA and CDR2 SNTAGT. The trim removed 4 bases at V and 2 bases at J, leaving 1 base unmatched. The CDR3 length is 15 residues. CDR3 nucleotide sequence: TGTGCCAGCAGTGCTAGCGGGGGGGCCACAGATACGCAGTATTTT. Protein: CASSASGGATDTQYF.

The chain recombines TRBV20-1 with TRBJ2-7; 7 positions agree with TRBD2. CDR3 length: 16 residues. The V segment lost 0 bases and the J segment 0 bases; nucleotides outside the gene matches: 8. The germline V gene encodes CDR1 DFQATT and CDR2 SNEGSKA (reference sequence). For the CDR3, the DNA is TGCAGTGCTAGAGACGATAGCGGGCAGAGCTCCTACGAGCAGTACTTC. Translation: CSARDDSGQSSYEQYF.

The rearrangement joins TRBV29-1 to TRBJ2-1; D is undetermined. The V end lost 7 bases, the J end lost 0 bases, and 16 bases lay between the germline ends. This CDR3 spans 15 amino acids. The germline gives CDR1 SQVTM, CDR2 ANQGSEA. The CDR3 loop is CSARGVLNSYNEQFF. The CDR3 DNA reads as TGCAGCGCCAGAGGAGTTCTAAACTCCTACAATGAGCAGTTCTTC.

V and J are TRBV12-3 or TRBV12-4 and TRBJ1-4, with no clear D. V dropped 6 bases and J dropped 8 bases, with 19 bases sitting between them. CDR3 size: 15 residues. The CDR3 coding sequence is TGTGCCAGCAGCCCGCCAGGAAGGGTTTGGGAAAAACTGTTTTTT. Protein: CASSPPGRVWEKLFF.

This clonotype appeared a few times. V and J are TRBV27 and TRBJ1-5; TRBD1 is a possible D gene (5 bases). Trimming left V 7 bases short and J 4 bases short, with 11 bases between. This CDR3 comprises 13 residues. Per germline, CDR1 MNHEY and CDR2 SMNVEV (reference sequence). The CDR3 loop is CASKKGVNQPQHF. CDR3 in DNA: TGTGCCAGCAAGAAAGGGGTAAATCAGCCCCAGCATTTT.

This chain connects TRBV9 to TRBJ2-3; 7 bases are a match to TRBD1. V was clipped by 4 bases and J by 9 bases; unmatched bases: 17. Germline CDR1 is SGDLS and CDR2 is YYNGEE. The CDR3 totals 16 residues. CDR3 DNA: TGTGCCAGCAGCACCGAGGACAGGAAAAGACCGAGCACGCAGTATTTT. This codes for CASSTEDRKRPSTQYF.

The rearrangement links TRBV2 to TRBJ2-6, with 9 bases matching TRBD1. CDR1 is SNHLY and CDR2 is FYNNEI in the germline V gene. V shed 9 bases, J shed 1 base, and the junction held 13 bases outside the gene matches. The length of the CDR3 is 18 residues. This chain's CDR3 is CARGLPGQGMSGANVLTF. DNA of the CDR3: TGTGCCAGGGGACTACCGGGACAGGGAATGTCTGGGGCCAACGTCCTGACTTTC. Looking up the rest from reference TRBV2 and TRBJ2-6 gives the full variable domain: EPEVTQTPSHQVTQMGQEVILRCVPISNHLYFYWYRQILGQKVEFLVSFYNNEISEKSEIFDDQFSVERPDGSNFTLKIRSTKLEDSAMYFCARGLPGQGMSGANVLTFGAGSRLTVL.

With regard to this clonotype: It is likely a read error, because the conserved phenylalanine at the end of the CDR3 is missing. V gene TRBV6-1 combines with J gene TRBJ2-7, with D perhaps matching TRBD2 (6 bases). This CDR3 is built from 14 residues. The V gene's germline CDR1 is MNHNS and CDR2 SASEGT. Here the CDR3 DNA reads TGTGCCAGCAATGAAGTGGGGGGCTCCTACGAGCAGTACTCC. Its protein product is CASNEVGGSYEQYS.

This clonotype is judged large. V and J are TRBV3-1 and TRBJ1-1; D not certain. This CDR3 is built from 17 residues. The ends were cut back, 4 bases at V and 0 bases at J, with 18 bases in the middle. CDR1 LGHDT and CDR2 YNNKEL come from the germline V gene (reference sequence). The CDR3 here is CASSRDIGETMNTEAFF. The CDR3 coding sequence is TGTGCCAGCAGCCGAGATATTGGGGAGACCATGAACACTGAAGCTTTCTTT.

This chain joins TRBV9 and TRBJ2-1, with 14 bases aligning to TRBD2. J gave up 8 bases and V 7 bases, and 14 bases lay outside the gene matches. The CDR3 sequence is 17 residues long. Germline V gene data show CDR1 as SGDLS and CDR2 as YYNGEE. The CDR3: CASRASGLAGEIDEQFF. The CDR3 bases are TGTGCCAGCCGCGCCTCGGGACTAGCGGGGGAAATCGATGAGCAGTTCTTC.

Regarding this clonotype: With a much larger clone just one base away, this may be a read error. This chain links TRBV19 with TRBJ2-7; D not certain. The CDR3 totals 13 residues. CDR1 and CDR2 (germline): LNHDA, SQIVND (reference sequence). V was shortened by 5 bases and J by 0 bases, with 8 bases between the two germline ends. The CDR3 spells CASSSMFSYEQYF. DNA of the CDR3: TGTGCCAGTAGTTCCATGTTCTCCTACGAGCAGTACTTC.

This clonotype is medium-sized (0.01 to 0.1%). The chain recombines TRBV6-4 with TRBJ2-2; D remains ambiguous. V lost 0 bases, J lost 4 bases, and 3 bases lay in between. CDR1 is MRHNA and CDR2 is SNTAGT in the germline V gene. This CDR3 is built from 13 residues. The chain's CDR3 is CASSDSSTGELFF. The CDR3 DNA reads TGTGCCAGCAGTGACTCCAGCACCGGGGAGCTGTTTTTT.

This clonotype is classed as hyperexpanded. This chain joins TRBV4-2 and TRBJ2-1; TRBD2 matches 8 bases. The CDR3 is 16 amino acids. Germline CDR1 LGHNA, CDR2 YNFKEQ. V gave up 4 bases and J gave up 8 bases; unmatched junction bases: 13. The CDR3 spells CASSPKAGEPTHEQFF. Written as DNA, the CDR3 is TGTGCCAGCAGCCCCAAAGCGGGGGAGCCTACCCATGAGCAGTTCTTC.

The rearrangement joins TRBV7-8 to TRBJ2-2; tentative D call: TRBD1 (5 bases). Germline CDR1 SGHVS, CDR2 FQNEAQ. The CDR3 extends over 15 amino acids. Trimming removed 5 bases from V and 7 bases from J, with 17 bases in between. CDR3 sequence (DNA): TGTGCCAGCAGCAGACAAACAGGTCTCATCGGGGAGCTGTTTTTT. Its translation: CASSRQTGLIGELFF.

This clonotype is large by share. V and J are TRBV11-1 and TRBJ2-7, with a possible D match to TRBD1 (5 bases). Trimming removed 0 bases from V and 7 bases from J, with 13 bases in between. This CDR3 is 14 amino acids long. From germline, CDR1 is SGHAT and CDR2 FQDESV (reference sequence). In DNA form, the CDR3 reads TGTGCCAGCAGCTTAGCCGGAAACAGGCGGGAGCAGTACTTC. Protein sequence: CASSLAGNRREQYF.

This clonotype is medium-sized (0.01 to 0.1%) within its sample. V is TRBV27 and J is TRBJ2-1, with D hard to call. The V gene's germline CDR1 is MNHEY and CDR2 SMNVEV (reference sequence). The CDR3 covers 15 residues. The ends were cut back, 6 bases at V and 1 base at J, with 13 bases in the middle. The CDR3 is CASRELGNSYNEQFF. The CDR3 DNA follows: TGTGCCAGCAGGGAACTCGGCAATTCCTACAATGAGCAGTTCTTC.

This clonotype is medium-sized. This sequence joins TRBV7-9 and TRBJ2-3, with no clear D. With 1 base removed from V and 4 bases from J, the gap between germline ends came to 9 bases. Germline V lookup: CDR1 SEHNR, CDR2 FQNEAQ (reference sequence). CDR3 length: 14 residues. The CDR3 is CASSLGPMADTQYF. For the CDR3, the DNA is TGTGCCAGCAGCTTAGGTCCCATGGCAGATACGCAGTATTTT.